These 21 T cell receptor beta chains were all obtained from the same sample, sequenced in a study of shared clonotypes between healthy human individuals. Naive CD8 cells lacked CD45RO, underwent positive selection for CCR7 and left out terminally differentiated effector memory CD45RA+ cells. Only in-frame clones appear in the TCRdb table, and some are missing; sequencing was by immunoSEQ multiplex PCR. In the table there are around 1.9 million clones, about 92% of which are singletons. Input material: naive CD8+ T cells from PBMCs. The receptors originated from a man between 18 and 29 years old in good health. Some clones in this sample may be carry-over from other donors' samples.

Regarding this clone: The sample contains more than one DNA sequence encoding this CDR3. The gene calls are TRBV7-9 and TRBJ2-6, with a possible D match to TRBD2 (5 bases). The V end was cut by 5 bases, the J end by 2 bases, with 7 bases between. This CDR3 contains 14 residues. Germline values: CDR1 SEHNR, CDR2 FQNEAQ (reference sequence). CDR3 sequence (DNA): TGTGCCAGCAGCCCCGGGGCTGGGGCCAACGTCCTGACTTTC. This sequence encodes CASSPGAGANVLTF. Drawing the rest from reference TRBV7-9 and TRBJ2-6, the complete variable domain is DTGVSQNPRHKITKRGQNVTFRCDPISEHNRLYWYRQTLGQGPEFLTYFQNEAQLEKSRLLSDRFSAERPKGSFSTLEIQRTEQGDSAMYLCASSPGAGANVLTFGAGSRLTVL.

The chain recombines TRBV9 with TRBJ2-7; D might be TRBD1 (6 bases). Trimming left V 0 bases short and J 0 bases short, with 16 bases between. Germline lookup yields CDR1 SGDLS and CDR2 YYNGEE. The CDR3 runs to 17 residues. CDR3 protein: CASSVGVGAGGSYEQYF. As DNA, the CDR3 is TGTGCCAGCAGCGTAGGTGTGGGGGCGGGTGGCTCCTACGAGCAGTACTTC.

The rearrangement joins TRBV4-1 to TRBJ2-3; 13 nucleotides agree with TRBD2. Germline V gives CDR1 MGHRA, CDR2 YSYEKL. The CDR3 consists of 18 residues. V lost 5 bases, J lost 4 bases, and 12 bases stayed unmatched. This chain's CDR3 is CASSWDPPGLAGPDTQYF. The CDR3, as DNA: TGCGCCAGCAGCTGGGATCCTCCGGGACTAGCGGGGCCAGATACGCAGTATTTT.

V usage is TRBV18 and J usage is TRBJ2-5; 7 positions agree with TRBD1. Germline lookup yields CDR1 KGHSH and CDR2 LQKENI. V gave up 1 base and J gave up 5 bases; unmatched junction bases: 7. This CDR3 comprises 15 residues. The CDR3 DNA reads as TGTGCCAGCTCACCACGGCGACAGGGATGGGAGACCCAGTACTTC. Translated: CASSPRRQGWETQYF.

This clone was observed once. This chain connects TRBV5-1 to TRBJ2-7; D remains ambiguous. V shed 2 bases and J shed 7 bases, with 13 bases lying between them. Germline V gene sequence: CDR1 SGHRS, CDR2 YFSETQ. CDR3 size: 13 residues. This chain's CDR3 is CASSFGQAGEQYF. CDR3 DNA: TGCGCCAGCAGCTTCGGCCAGGCCGGGGAGCAGTACTTC.

The chain has TRBV5-4 and TRBJ2-7; 8 nucleotides agree with TRBD2. Trimming at V came to 4 bases and at J to 6 bases, leaving 6 bases not matched to a gene. The CDR3 contains 13 residues. CDR1 and CDR2 (germline): SGHNT, YYREEE (reference sequence). CDR3 sequence (DNA): TGTGCCAGCAGCCGGGCGGGGGGCGGCGAGCAGTACTTC. The encoded protein is CASSRAGGGEQYF. Using reference TRBV5-4 and TRBJ2-7 for the parts outside the CDR3, the full variable domain is ETGVTQSPTHLIKTRGQQVTLRCSSQSGHNTVSWYQQALGQGPQFIFQYYREEENGRGNFPPRFSGLQFPNYSSELNVNALELDDSALYLCASSRAGGGEQYFGPGTRLTVT.

The rearrangement uses TRBV7-9 and TRBJ2-7; D may be TRBD1 (6 bases). Trimming took 5 bases from V and 6 from J, leaving 14 bases between them. CDR1 and CDR2 (germline): SEHNR, FQNEAQ (reference sequence). The CDR3 loop spans 13 amino acids. CDR3 sequence: CASSLIQGSEQYF. CDR3 DNA: TGTGCCAGCAGCCTGATTCAGGGGTCCGAGCAGTACTTC.

J is TRBJ2-5 and V is TRBV28; 8 bases are shared with TRBD2. CDR1 and CDR2 (germline): MDHEN, SYDVKM. V dropped 5 bases and J dropped 2; count of bases not matched to a gene: 4. The CDR3 contains 14 residues. The CDR3 nucleotides read TGTGCCAGCAGTGGCGGGAGGACTCAAGAGACCCAGTACTTC. It encodes CASSGGRTQETQYF.

This clone occurred a few times. V and J are TRBV6-5 and TRBJ1-2; D is unclear. The CDR3 covers 15 residues. CDR1 is MNHEY, CDR2 SVGAGI, per germline. V lost 6 bases and J 2 bases, leaving 16 bases between the germline ends. DNA of the CDR3: TGTGCCAGCAGCAACGGACTCAACTGGAACTATGGCTACACCTTC. This translates into CASSNGLNWNYGYTF.

The sample holds a few counts of this clone. V and J are TRBV9 and TRBJ1-1; perhaps TRBD1 as D (6 bases). CDR3 size: 13 residues. CDR1 and CDR2 (germline): SGDLS, YYNGEE. With 3 bases removed from V and 4 bases from J, the gap between germline ends came to 10 bases. CDR3 sequence (DNA): TGTGCCAGCAGCGCGACAGGAGGCACTGAAGCTTTCTTT. It specifies CASSATGGTEAFF.

The V call is TRBV30, the J call TRBJ1-4; tentatively, D is TRBD1 (5 bases). CDR1 is GTSNPN and CDR2 is SVGIG in the germline V gene (reference sequence). The CDR3 covers 17 residues. V gave up 0 bases and J gave up 3 bases, with 17 bases separating them. Here the CDR3 DNA reads TGTGCCTGGAGTGTTAGACCGGGGCTAGGGTCTAATGAAAAACTGTTTTTT. It translates to CAWSVRPGLGSNEKLFF.

CDR3 residues: CASSVTGELFF. The DNA of the CDR3 is TGTGCCAGTAGCGTCACCGGGGAGCTGTTTTTT. V usage is TRBV19 and J usage is TRBJ2-2; no firm D call. V lost 6 bases, J lost 4 bases, and 3 bases lay in between. Germline V gives CDR1 LNHDA, CDR2 SQIVND (reference sequence). This CDR3 has 11 residues.

On this clone: Other DNA sequences from this sample encode an identical CDR3 as well. The V gene is TRBV9, the J gene TRBJ2-3; D is perhaps TRBD1 (6 bases). The CDR3 is 15 amino acids. The V and J ends lost 0 bases and 3 bases respectively, with 11 bases between them. The germline CDR1 and CDR2 sequences are SGDLS and YYNGEE. Here the CDR3 DNA reads TGTGCCAGCAGCGTAGACGGCAGGGGAACAGATACGCAGTATTTT. It specifies CASSVDGRGTDTQYF.

V gene TRBV30 combines with J gene TRBJ2-3; 7 positions match TRBD2. V was clipped by 4 bases and J by 5 bases; unmatched bases: 21. Germline V lookup: CDR1 GTSNPN, CDR2 SVGIG (reference sequence). CDR3 length: 18 amino acids. In DNA form, the CDR3 reads TGTGCCTGGACGGGGCTAGCGGTTGTTTATGACGCCGGAGATACGCAGTATTTT. Encoded protein: CAWTGLAVVYDAGDTQYF.

The V and J genes are TRBV4-3 and TRBJ2-7, with D perhaps assigned TRBD1 or TRBD2 (5 bases each). Germline CDR1 reads LGHNA; CDR2 reads YSLEER. The CDR3 is made up of 16 amino acids. V lost 0 bases and J 3 bases, leaving 15 bases between the germline ends. CDR3: CASSQDLQGASYEQYF. The CDR3, as DNA: TGCGCCAGCAGCCAAGATCTGCAGGGAGCGAGCTACGAGCAGTACTTC.

This chain links TRBV28 with TRBJ1-1; tentatively, D is TRBD1 (5 bases). Germline V lookup: CDR1 MDHEN, CDR2 SYDVKM. Trimming took off 5 bases at V and 5 bases at J, with 18 bases between the two ends. CDR3 length: 15 residues. CDR3 loop: CASSLSRRGATEAFF. The CDR3 DNA is TGTGCCAGCAGTCTCTCCAGGCGGGGCGCAACTGAAGCTTTCTTT.

As regards this clone: The sample carries other DNA sequences with the same CDR3. The CDR3 reads CASSPKGGYEQYF. The DNA for the CDR3 is TGTGCCAGCAGCCCGAAAGGGGGCTACGAGCAGTACTTC. The chain carries TRBV7-9 and TRBJ2-7; tentative D call: TRBD1 (6 bases). This CDR3 has 13 amino acids. Trimming left V 5 bases short and J 3 bases short, with 11 bases between. The V gene's germline CDR1 is SEHNR and CDR2 FQNEAQ (reference sequence).

V is TRBV29-1 and J is TRBJ2-1, with TRBD1 identical over 9 bases. The CDR3 totals 17 residues. The junction had 15 bases not matched to a gene; V was cut back by 3 bases and J by 6 bases. Germline V CDR1 and CDR2: SQVTM, ANQGSEA. The CDR3 region has the DNA TGCAGCGTTGACGGGACAGGGAGTACTTTGGAGGGCAATGAGCAGTTCTTC. Residues: CSVDGTGSTLEGNEQFF.

The rearrangement uses TRBV28 and TRBJ1-2; a weak D match, TRBD1 (6 bases). V shed 3 bases and J shed 6 bases, with 17 bases lying between them. CDR3 size: 15 residues. From germline, CDR1 is MDHEN and CDR2 SYDVKM. CDR3 bases: TGTGCCAGCAGTTTCCGAGACAGGAGGATCGATGGCTACACCTTC. Its protein is CASSFRDRRIDGYTF.

The chain employs TRBV28 and TRBJ2-7; 9 positions match TRBD2. CDR1 is MDHEN, CDR2 SYDVKM, per germline. J lost 0 bases, V lost 8 bases, and 23 bases had no gene match. This CDR3 has 20 residues. CDR3 protein: CASFLKVGLANTRSSYEQYF. As DNA, the CDR3 is TGTGCCAGCTTTCTTAAGGTTGGACTAGCGAATACCCGCAGCTCCTACGAGCAGTACTTC.

The V and J genes are TRBV19 and TRBJ2-5, with D tentatively TRBD2 (5 bases). There are 14 residues in the CDR3. Trimming took 3 bases from V and 0 from J, leaving 8 bases between them. CDR1 is LNHDA and CDR2 is SQIVND in the germline V gene (reference sequence). The CDR3 DNA reads as TGTGCCAGTAGTATCGAGAGGGACCAAGAGACCCAGTACTTC. It encodes CASSIERDQETQYF.